Presented here are 31 T cell receptor beta chains from one specimen sequenced in a study of blood T cell repertoires in COVID-19. Some clones are missing from TCRdb's copy, which holds only in-frame ones; the method was immunoSEQ multiplex PCR. The sample records 87,000 or so clones, approximately 89% being singletons. Sequencing was done on a sample of peripheral blood. The origin of the receptors is a man of 80 years or more with acute or convalescent COVID-19.

This clone was recorded only once. The chain combines TRBV7-8 with TRBJ2-6; D possibly corresponds to TRBD1 (6 bases). CDR1 and CDR2 (germline): SGHVS, FQNEAQ. This CDR3 spans 17 amino acids. The V gene lost 5 bases and the J gene lost 3 bases, with 17 bases spanning the gap. The CDR3, as DNA: TGTGCCAGCAGCACTGGGGGCACGGCTCTTGGGGCCAACGTCCTGACTTTC. Protein sequence: CASSTGGTALGANVLTF.

This clone was found once. V usage is TRBV2 and J usage is TRBJ1-2; TRBD1 is a possible D gene (6 bases). Germline V lookup: CDR1 SNHLY, CDR2 FYNNEI. The ends were cut back, 7 bases at V and 2 bases at J, with 11 bases in the middle. The CDR3 spans 13 residues. Here the CDR3 reads CASIKQGNYGYTF. As DNA, the CDR3 is TGTGCCAGCATAAAACAGGGCAACTATGGCTACACCTTC.

Remarks on this clone: The junction shows a germline mismatch at one end, possibly a read error. The chain uses TRBV10-3 and TRBJ1-1; no definite D call. The length of the CDR3 is 13 residues. From germline, CDR1 is ENHRY and CDR2 SYGVKD. The CDR3 loop reads CVIAEGRDTEAFF. The CDR3 nucleotides are TGTGTCATCGCGGAGGGTAGGGACACTGAAGCTTTCTTT.

The chain is built from TRBV2 and TRBJ2-7; D remains ambiguous. Trimming stripped 8 bases from V and 5 bases from J, with 10 bases between. Looked up from germline, CDR1 is SNHLY and CDR2 is FYNNEI. The CDR3 is 11 residues long. In DNA form, the CDR3 reads TGTGCCAGCGCTGAGAGTCACGAGCAGTACTTC. Translation gives CASAESHEQYF.

This clone was recorded only once. The V gene is TRBV10-2, the J gene TRBJ2-7, with 8 bases matching TRBD1. Germline trimming cut 6 bases from V and 2 bases from J; bases unmatched to any gene: 6. The CDR3 runs 14 residues. The V gene's germline CDR1 is WSHSY and CDR2 SAAADI. The CDR3 sequence is CASSGTGPPYEQYF. Written as DNA, the CDR3 is TGCGCCAGCAGCGGGACAGGTCCCCCCTACGAGCAGTACTTC.

The chain uses TRBV19 and TRBJ2-4; 9 bases map to TRBD2. CDR3 size: 16 residues. Germline V lookup: CDR1 LNHDA, CDR2 SQIVND (reference sequence). The trim removed 4 bases at V and 3 bases at J, leaving 7 bases unmatched. The CDR3 nucleotides are TGTGCCAGTAGTACCTTTAGCGGGGGCGGCAAAAACATTCAGTACTTC. Translation gives CASSTFSGGGKNIQYF.

This chain uses TRBV28 with TRBJ2-1; the match to TRBD1 covers 7 bases. Germline values: CDR1 MDHEN, CDR2 SYDVKM. This CDR3 contains 14 residues. The J segment lost 6 bases and the V segment lost 3 bases, leaving 5 bases of the junction unmatched. The CDR3 nucleotides are TGTGCCAGCAGTTTCCCGGACAGGCCCAATGAGCAGTTCTTC. It translates to CASSFPDRPNEQFF.

The table lists this clone with a count of one. The J gene is TRBJ2-1, the V gene TRBV7-6, with 9 bases aligning to TRBD2. V lost 2 bases, J lost 5 bases, and 10 bases stayed unmatched. In germline, CDR1 is SGHVS, CDR2 FNYEAQ. The CDR3 spans 17 residues. The CDR3 DNA follows: TGTGCCAGCAGCTTAACCCGCAGGACTAGCGCTGACAATGAGCAGTTCTTC. Residues: CASSLTRRTSADNEQFF.

The chain couples TRBV5-1 to TRBJ1-2; D gene unclear. V lost 0 bases to trimming and J lost 6 bases, with 9 bases between them. The CDR3 contains 13 residues. Germline CDR1 reads SGHRS; CDR2 reads YFSETQ. The CDR3 protein is CASSLVQSHGYTF. The CDR3 bases are TGCGCCAGCAGCTTGGTACAGTCACATGGCTACACCTTC.

The chain recombines TRBV15 with TRBJ1-2, with 8 positions matching TRBD1. The CDR3 sequence is 15 residues long. The ends lost 8 bases at V and 4 bases at J; junction bases unmatched: 12. The V gene's germline CDR1 is LNHNV and CDR2 YYDKDF (reference sequence). The CDR3 spells CATEPTLGQAYGYTF. The CDR3 DNA sequence: TGTGCCACCGAACCGACCTTGGGACAGGCCTATGGCTACACCTTC.

The chain links TRBV10-3 to TRBJ1-2; D perhaps matches TRBD1 (6 bases). V was shortened by 4 bases and J by 8 bases, with 17 bases between the two germline ends. The germline V gene has CDR1 ENHRY and CDR2 SYGVKD. This CDR3 contains 14 residues. The CDR3 DNA reads as TGTGCCATCAGTGGACGGTCAGGGGAACAAGGCTACACCTTC. Its protein product is CAISGRSGEQGYTF.

This chain connects TRBV7-2 to TRBJ2-7; TRBD2 matches 11 bases. From germline, CDR1 is SGHTA and CDR2 FQGNSA. V gave up 5 bases and J gave up 2 bases; unmatched junction bases: 5. The CDR3 has 15 amino acids. The CDR3 region has the DNA TGTGCCAGCAGCGCGGGACTAGCGGCGGCCTACGAGCAGTACTTC. Encoded protein: CASSAGLAAAYEQYF.

The rearrangement uses TRBV27 and TRBJ1-5; 7 bases agree with TRBD1. The CDR3 spans 14 residues. CDR1 is MNHEY and CDR2 is SMNVEV in the germline V gene (reference sequence). V trimming: 2 bases; J trimming: 6 bases; junction bases outside the gene matches: 4. CDR3 amino acids: CASSLQGEGQPQHF. Written as DNA, the CDR3 is TGTGCCAGCAGTTTACAGGGGGAAGGTCAGCCCCAGCATTTT.

The rearrangement links TRBV20-1 to TRBJ2-1; D gene ambiguous. Germline assignment: CDR1 DFQATT and CDR2 SNEGSKA (reference sequence). The CDR3 has 10 residues. Trimming shortened V by 6 bases and J by 7 bases, and 7 bases separated the two germline ends. The chain's CDR3 is CSAYTNEQFF. DNA of the CDR3: TGCAGTGCGTACACGAATGAGCAGTTCTTC.

CDR3 sequence reads: CASSVVSGGATDTQYF. Here the CDR3 DNA reads TGTGCCAGCAGCGTAGTAAGCGGGGGGGCGACAGATACGCAGTATTTT. The J gene is TRBJ2-3, the V gene TRBV9; 10 nucleotides agree with TRBD2. The CDR3 length is 16 residues. V lost 0 bases and J lost 3; bases outside the gene matches: 4. Germline V lookup: CDR1 SGDLS, CDR2 YYNGEE. The full variable domain, with the rest looked up from reference TRBV9 and TRBJ2-3, is DSGVTQTPKHLITATGQRVTLRCSPRSGDLSVYWYQQSLDQGLQFLIQYYNGEERAKGNILERFSAQQFPDLHSELNLSSLELGDSALYFCASSVVSGGATDTQYFGPGTRLTVL.

The rearrangement joins TRBV6-5 to TRBJ2-7; D remains unclear. V lost 2 bases and J lost 3, with 11 bases in between. The CDR3 has 14 amino acids. Germline CDR1 is MNHEY and CDR2 is SVGAGI. CDR3 loop: CASSYRGGLYEQYF. The CDR3 DNA follows: TGTGCCAGCAGTTACCGTGGTGGGCTCTACGAGCAGTACTTC.

The V and J genes are TRBV4-1 and TRBJ1-2, with a weak D call TRBD1 (5 bases). The V end lost 0 bases, the J end lost 7 bases, and 9 bases lay between the germline ends. CDR3 length equals 13 residues. Germline-derived CDR1 and CDR2 are MGHRA and YSYEKL. CDR3 DNA sequence: TGCGCCAGCAGCCAAGATCGCCAGGGTGGCTACACCTTC. Its translation: CASSQDRQGGYTF.

This chain links TRBV6-5 with TRBJ2-5; D is ambiguous. This CDR3 region has 13 residues. V lost 6 bases and J lost 1, with 9 bases in between. Germline V lookup: CDR1 MNHEY, CDR2 SVGAGI. Here the CDR3 reads CASRETAQETQYF. Written as DNA, the CDR3 is TGTGCCAGCAGGGAGACTGCCCAAGAGACCCAGTACTTC.

The genes are TRBV5-1 and TRBJ1-4; D remains unclear. The CDR3 is 12 amino acids. Per the germline V gene, CDR1 is SGHRS and CDR2 is YFSETQ. V was cut by 7 bases and J by 5 bases, with 9 bases left in between. The CDR3 region is CASSEWNEKLFF. In DNA form, the CDR3 reads TGCGCCAGCTCGGAGTGGAATGAAAAACTGTTTTTT.

The chain carries TRBV30 and TRBJ1-2; possibly TRBD1 for D (6 bases). CDR1 and CDR2 from the germline V gene are GTSNPN and SVGIG (reference sequence). The CDR3 runs 13 residues. The germline V and J ends were trimmed by 2 bases and 0 bases, with 7 bases remaining between them. CDR3 sequence reads: CAWSQGSNYGYTF. In DNA, the CDR3 is TGTGCCTGGAGTCAGGGGTCTAACTATGGCTACACCTTC.

This clone was counted a few times. This chain connects TRBV6-5 to TRBJ1-4; D not resolved. There are 15 residues in the CDR3. V dropped 0 bases and J dropped 4 bases, with 9 bases sitting between them. CDR1 and CDR2 (germline): MNHEY, SVGAGI. The DNA of the CDR3 is TGTGCCAGCAGTTACTCAGCCCGCCTTAATGAAAAACTGTTTTTT. Amino acid sequence: CASSYSARLNEKLFF.

CDR3 region: CASRTGPTNEKLFF. CDR3 coding DNA: TGCGCCAGCCGCACAGGGCCCACTAATGAAAAACTGTTTTTT. The V and J genes are TRBV5-1 and TRBJ1-4, with a weak D call TRBD1 (6 bases). This CDR3 contains 14 residues. V lost 7 bases, J lost 2 bases, and 12 bases lay in between. The germline V gene has CDR1 SGHRS and CDR2 YFSETQ.

The rearrangement links TRBV29-1 to TRBJ1-1, with D perhaps TRBD1 (5 bases). The CDR3 runs to 13 residues. Trimming pared 7 bases from V and 1 base from J, leaving 13 bases between. The V gene's germline CDR1 is SQVTM and CDR2 ANQGSEA. CDR3 sequence: CSGNTGTNTEAFF. In DNA form, the CDR3 reads TGCAGCGGAAATACAGGAACGAACACTGAAGCTTTCTTT.

The V gene is TRBV5-6, the J gene TRBJ1-1; tentative D call: TRBD1 (5 bases). There are 14 residues in the CDR3. V dropped 2 bases and J dropped 7 bases, with 15 bases sitting between them. Germline-derived CDR1 and CDR2 are SGHDT and YYEEEE. The CDR3, as DNA: TGTGCCAGCAGCTTCCTCAGGGATTCTGTTGAAGCTTTCTTT. Protein sequence: CASSFLRDSVEAFF.

J is TRBJ1-1 and V is TRBV19; 7 bases line up with TRBD1. The CDR3 spans 17 residues. Germline V CDR1 and CDR2: LNHDA, SQIVND (reference sequence). V lost 5 bases, J lost 0 bases, and 12 bases stayed unmatched. CDR3 sequence reads: CASSPGKGQNMNTEAFF. CDR3 nucleotide sequence: TGTGCCAGTAGTCCGGGAAAGGGACAGAACATGAACACTGAAGCTTTCTTT.

This clone was seen a single time. The chain is built from TRBV18 and TRBJ2-7; perhaps TRBD2 as D (6 bases). This CDR3 has 15 residues. Germline loops: CDR1 KGHSH, CDR2 LQKENI. V lost 6 bases to trimming and J lost 2 bases, with 17 bases between them. The CDR3, as DNA: TGTGCCAGCTCCGCTGGACTATTGCACACCTACGAGCAGTACTTC. Translating gives CASSAGLLHTYEQYF.

V usage is TRBV4-1 and J usage is TRBJ2-2, with D possibly matching TRBD2 (6 bases). The CDR3 has 17 residues. V lost 1 base to trimming and J lost 2 bases, with 14 bases between them. Germline V lookup: CDR1 MGHRA, CDR2 YSYEKL. In nucleotides, the CDR3 is TGCGCCAGCAGCCAAGCTCCCGGCGGGACTAACACCGGGGAGCTGTTTTTT. Encoded protein: CASSQAPGGTNTGELFF.

The chain is built from TRBV6-6 and TRBJ1-1; the D is unclear. The CDR3 is 11 amino acids. V was pared by 10 bases and J by 1 base, with 7 bases between. Germline values: CDR1 MNHNY, CDR2 SVGAGI (reference sequence). The CDR3 protein is CAIQSNTEAFF. In DNA, the CDR3 is TGTGCCATTCAGTCGAACACTGAAGCTTTCTTT.

The chain uses TRBV7-2 and TRBJ2-5; 10 nucleotides align to TRBD2. The germline gives CDR1 SGHTA, CDR2 FQGNSA. This CDR3 comprises 15 residues. V lost 5 bases, J lost 2 bases, and 5 bases stayed unmatched. Written as DNA, the CDR3 is TGTGCCAGCAGCCAGACTAGCGGGCCTCAAGAGACCCAGTACTTC. Translated, it gives CASSQTSGPQETQYF.

The genes are TRBV2 and TRBJ2-1; 10 nucleotides align to TRBD2. Germline-derived CDR1 and CDR2 are SNHLY and FYNNEI. This CDR3 has 15 residues. V lost 2 bases and J lost 8; bases outside the gene matches: 6. The CDR3 loop is CASSERSGREHEQFF. The CDR3 region has the DNA TGTGCCAGCAGTGAACGGAGCGGGAGGGAACATGAGCAGTTCTTC.

The chain is built from TRBV4-2 and TRBJ1-6, with TRBD1 matching 11 bases. CDR3 length: 17 residues. With 1 base clipped from V and 10 bases from J, the junction kept 9 bases outside the gene matches. Germline CDR1 and CDR2: LGHNA and YNFKEQ. CDR3 nucleotides: TGTGCCAGCAGCCAAGTTGTTGCCGGGACAGGGGGATCACCCCTCCACTTT. It translates to CASSQVVAGTGGSPLHF.